This T cell receptor beta chain comes out of a study of blood T cell repertoires in COVID-19. Data came from immunoSEQ multiplex PCR; TCRdb stores just in-frame clones and leaves some out. Found here are approximately 290,000 clones, 70% to 90% of them singletons; the top ten hold approximately 4%. The germline gives CDR1 LGHDT, CDR2 YNNKEL (reference sequence). Trimming removed 3 bases at V and 12 bases at J, with 16 bases between. The CDR3 consists of 13 residues. The sample taken for sequencing was PBMCs or T cells enriched from blood (not recorded which). This TCR came from a woman aged 25 to 45 who had recovered from COVID-19. V gene TRBV3-1 (or the pseudogene TRBV3-2) combines with J gene TRBJ2-3, with D possibly being TRBD2 (6 bases). DNA for the CDR3: TGTGCCAGCAGCCATGAACTAGCTAAGTCTCAGTATTTT. Translation gives CASSHELAKSQYF.